The present TCR beta chain was sequenced within a study of OX40 agonist ivuxolimab in advanced cancers. As for the study in general: Patients were infused with ivuxolimab every 2 weeks at 0.01 to 10 mg/kg. Averaging about 60 years in age, with a range of roughly 20 to 90, the cohort was 65% to 90% male.

Peripheral blood came from all dose cohorts at three timepoints. Assay: immunoSEQ multiplex PCR; the TCRdb copy retains only in-frame clones and omits some. The data hold roughly 60,000 clones, with around 84% observed a single time. A single count supports this clone. The CDR3 covers 11 residues. Trimming shortened V by 4 bases and J by 4 bases, and 4 bases separated the two germline ends. Per the germline V gene, CDR1 is SQVTM and CDR2 is ANQGSEA. The TCR comes from an adult with an advanced solid tumor such as melanoma, head and neck, liver or kidney cancer. The sequencing used CD4+ or CD8+ T cells sorted from blood, collected in a trial of the OX40 agonist ivuxolimab. The chain is built from TRBV29-1 and TRBJ2-2; D remains unclear. The CDR3 loop reads CSVVVTGELFF. CDR3 sequence (DNA): TGCAGCGTTGTGGTCACCGGGGAGCTGTTTTTT.